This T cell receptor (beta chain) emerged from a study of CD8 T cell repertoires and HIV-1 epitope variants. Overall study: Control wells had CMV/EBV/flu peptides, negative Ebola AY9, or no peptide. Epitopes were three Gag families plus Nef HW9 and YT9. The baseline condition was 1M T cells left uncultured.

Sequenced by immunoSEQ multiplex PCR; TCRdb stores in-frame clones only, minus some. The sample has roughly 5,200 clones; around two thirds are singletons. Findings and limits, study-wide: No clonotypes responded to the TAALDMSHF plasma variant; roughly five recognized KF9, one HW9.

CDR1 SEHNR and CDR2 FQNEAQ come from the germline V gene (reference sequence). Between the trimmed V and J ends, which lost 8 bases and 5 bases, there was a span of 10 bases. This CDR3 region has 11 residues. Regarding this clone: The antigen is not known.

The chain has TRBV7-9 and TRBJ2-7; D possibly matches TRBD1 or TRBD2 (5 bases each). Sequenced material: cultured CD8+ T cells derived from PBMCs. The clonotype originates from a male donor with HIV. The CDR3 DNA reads TGTGCCAGCCAAGGGACGAACGAGCAGTACTTC. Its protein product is CASQGTNEQYF.